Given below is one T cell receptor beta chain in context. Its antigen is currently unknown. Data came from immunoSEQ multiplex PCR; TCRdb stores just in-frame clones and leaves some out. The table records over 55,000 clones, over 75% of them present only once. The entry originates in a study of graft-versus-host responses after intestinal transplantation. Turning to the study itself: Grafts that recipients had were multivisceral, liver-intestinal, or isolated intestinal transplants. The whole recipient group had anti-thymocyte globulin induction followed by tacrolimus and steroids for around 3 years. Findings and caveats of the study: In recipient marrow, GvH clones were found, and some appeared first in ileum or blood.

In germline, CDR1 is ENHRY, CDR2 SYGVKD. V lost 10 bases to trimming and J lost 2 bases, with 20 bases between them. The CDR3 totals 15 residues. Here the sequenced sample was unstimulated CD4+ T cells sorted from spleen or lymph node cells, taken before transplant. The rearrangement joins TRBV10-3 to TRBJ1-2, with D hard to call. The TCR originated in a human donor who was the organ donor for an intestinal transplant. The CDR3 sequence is CASSRGAGENYGYTF. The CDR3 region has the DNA TGTGCCAGCTCTCGCGGCGCGGGAGAAAACTATGGCTACACCTTC.